This TCR beta chain comes out of a study of shared clonotypes between healthy human individuals. With regard to this clone: This specimen includes other DNA sequences encoding the same CDR3.

The CDR3 runs 14 residues. Trimming left V 0 bases short and J 2 bases short, with 8 bases between. The germline CDR1 and CDR2 sequences are SGHDT and YYEEEE. Using immunoSEQ multiplex PCR, the repertoire was profiled, and TCRdb retains in-frame clones only, with some absent. The top ten hold around 0.38% of the sample, which has fewer than 1.6 million clones, roughly 98.5% seen once. J is TRBJ2-5 and V is TRBV5-6, with D unclear. This TCR derives from a man aged 30-40 years in good health. The sample comprised naive CD4+ T cells sorted from blood. As to subset: CD45RA+ positively selected. This chain's CDR3 is CASSLGRLQETQYF. Here the CDR3 DNA reads TGTGCCAGCAGCTTGGGACGGTTACAAGAGACCCAGTACTTC.